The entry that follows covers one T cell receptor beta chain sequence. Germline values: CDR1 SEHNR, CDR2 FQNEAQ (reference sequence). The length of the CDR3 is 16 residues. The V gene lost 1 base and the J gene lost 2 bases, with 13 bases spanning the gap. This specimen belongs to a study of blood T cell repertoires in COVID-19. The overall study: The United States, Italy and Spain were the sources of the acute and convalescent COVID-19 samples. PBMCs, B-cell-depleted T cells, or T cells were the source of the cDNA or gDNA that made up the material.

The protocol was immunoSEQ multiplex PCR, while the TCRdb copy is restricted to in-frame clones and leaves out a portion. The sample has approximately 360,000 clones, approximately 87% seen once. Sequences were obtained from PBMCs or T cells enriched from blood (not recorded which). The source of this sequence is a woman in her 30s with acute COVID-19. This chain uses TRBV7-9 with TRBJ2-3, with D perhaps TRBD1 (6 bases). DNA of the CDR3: TGTGCCAGCAGCTTAGACCCCGGACAGATCACAGATACGCAGTATTTT. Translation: CASSLDPGQITDTQYF.